What follows describes a single T cell receptor beta chain. This clone turned up a few times. Its binding antigen is unknown. Base qualities are missing; no much larger clone stands one base away. One collaborating source in Seattle enrolled patients while the patients were actively infected and followed the patients over time throughout the course of disease. Each collaborating institution followed its own protocols to collect whole blood in K2EDTA tubes. Collaborator samples were shipped for TCRbeta analysis as frozen whole blood, isolated PBMCs, or DNA extracted from either sample type. This entry is derived from a study of blood T cell repertoires in COVID-19 (dated by TCRdb to about 2020). Regarding the study in general: Samples from collaborators originated in the United States, Italy and Spain and spanned both the acute and convalescent phases of COVID-19. The repertoires were made available in a free public database intended to serve as a resource for research on the immune response to SARS-CoV-2. The prospective study material was composed of cDNA or gDNA derived from T cells, B-cell-depleted T cells, or PBMCs. Where available, HLA class I and class II types were obtained from metadata supplied by the sample provider rather than from assay-based typing. The samples were drawn from the first 160 participants of the ongoing ImmuneRACE study and from about 1,200 subjects provided by 6 global collaborators. A de-identified subject ID, COVID-19 status, age in years and sex were almost always included in the sample metadata. Deeply sampled blood TCRbeta repertoires from subjects exposed to, actively infected with, or recovered from COVID-19 were included in the dataset. On the study overall, not on this receptor specifically: How much clinical and demographic metadata was included differed by source and by participant, and the metadata was provided uncurated.

The germline V gene (reference sequence) gives CDR1 as SEHNR and CDR2 as FQNEAQ. The CDR3 measures 15 amino acids from cysteine to phenylalanine. Just CDR3 DNA is preserved here, 45 bases in frame from base 1. Germline trimming amounts to 4 bases on V and 2 bases on J, with 6 as the count of junction bases outside the gene matches. TCRbeta CDR3 regions were amplified from genomic DNA by means of the immunoSEQ Assay, a bias-controlled multiplex PCR. The paper's data handling went like this. The number of nucleated cells in each sample was estimated from the amplification of reference gene primers within the assay. To quantify the absolute abundance of each unique TCRbeta CDR3 rearrangement, sequence reads were collapsed and filtered. For each sample, productive Simpson clonality was calculated by taking the square root of Simpson's diversity index across productive rearrangements. Sourced from immuneACCESS, this table was stored by TCRdb with only in-frame sequences that have V and J called. A share of the clones is absent; for the studies checked, an unresolved V gene accounts for under half, and the remainder has no known explanation. The DNA was the basis for D and trimming; V, J and clone size are from that table. Recorded for this sample are approximately 330,000 clones; 87% of them occurred a single time. Roughly a tenth of the sample is in the top ten clones.

The sample was peripheral blood. This TCR derives from a young man with COVID-19, enrolled during active disease. The sequence joins TRBV7-9 to TRBJ2-3, and 7 bases in between align with TRBD2. The sequenced DNA is TGTGCCAGCAGCTCCTATAGCGGGTACACAGATACGCAGTATTTT. Its translation reads: CASSSYSGYTDTQYF.